Listed below are T cell receptor beta chains from one sample, sequenced in a study of T-cell memory formation after mild COVID-19. TCRdb analysed the 5' RACE reads with MiXCR anew, one entry per CDR3 protein. The sample consists of more than 70,000 distinct CDR3 sequences, roughly 13% of them appearing once. Sequencing was carried out using PBMCs or a T cell subset sorted from them (not recorded which). These receptors were collected from an adult woman who had mild COVID-19 (a few samples of this study predate the infection). Cell type and time point are not known. Each CDR3 is given with its conserved first and last residue. A D gene is named only where the DNA matches it firmly. Not every row has a clone size; where given, it reads once, few, many or a size class.

>14|NA|TRBV3-1|NA|TRBJ2-7
CASSQTGVRYEQYF
TGTGCCAGCAGCCAGACGGGAGTGCGGTACGAGCAGTACTTC
>17|NA|TRBV6-1|few|TRBJ1-2
CASRAPGRTAYYYGYTF
TGTGCCAGCAGGGCACCCGGGAGGACCGCCTATTACTATGGCTACACCTTC
>14|NA|TRBV9|NA|TRBJ2-1
CASSVGGENNEQFF
TGTGCCAGCAGCGTAGGTGGAGAAAACAATGAGCAGTTCTTC
>13|NA|TRBV7-9|NA|TRBJ2-7
CASSLDAGYEQYF
TGTGCCAGCAGCTTAGATGCCGGGTACGAGCAGTACTTC
>13|NA|TRBV24-1|NA|TRBJ1-2
CATSDTGLRGYTF
TGTGCCACCAGTGATACGGGTTTGCGTGGCTACACCTTC
>16|NA|TRBV6-1|few|TRBJ2-6
CASSGSPGSGANVLTF
TGTGCCAGCAGTGGTTCCCCCGGCTCTGGGGCCAACGTCCTGACTTTC
>15|NA|TRBV5-1|few|TRBJ1-1
CASSWTTGLNTEAFF
TGCGCCAGCAGCTGGACGACAGGCCTGAACACTGAAGCTTTCTTT
>13|NA|TRBV2|NA|TRBJ2-7
CASSEWDSDEQYF
TGTGCCAGCAGTGAATGGGACTCCGACGAGCAGTACTTC
>14|NA|TRBV9|few|TRBJ2-3
CASSLETVSDTQYF
TGTGCCAGCAGCCTCGAGACTGTTTCGGATACGCAGTATTTT
>15|TRBD2|TRBV9|many|TRBJ2-7
CASSVGDSGDYEQYF
TGTGCCAGCAGCGTAGGGGATAGCGGGGACTACGAGCAGTACTTC
>14|TRBD1|TRBV12-3/TRBV12-4|NA|TRBJ2-7
CASSPGQGVYEQYF
TGTGCCAGCAGTCCGGGACAGGGGGTGTACGAGCAGTACTTC
>12|NA|TRBV23-1|NA|TRBJ2-7
CASSQRSYEQYF
TGCGCCAGCAGTCAACGATCTTACGAGCAGTACTTC
>14|NA|TRBV27|many|TRBJ2-6
CASRQLSGANVLTF
TGTGCCAGCAGACAACTCTCTGGGGCCAACGTCCTGACTTTC
>13|NA|TRBV19|NA|TRBJ2-3
CASSQSLTDTQYF
TGTGCCAGTAGTCAGTCCCTAACAGATACGCAGTATTTT
>16|TRBD2|TRBV18|NA|TRBJ2-5
CASSPVGGAGLETQYF
TGTGCCAGCTCACCTGTCGGGGGGGCCGGTTTGGAGACCCAGTACTTC
>16|NA|TRBV9|few|TRBJ1-1
CASSVALGGDGTEAFF
TGTGCCAGCAGCGTAGCTTTGGGGGGGGACGGGACTGAAGCTTTCTTT
>13|NA|TRBV28|once|TRBJ1-2
CASGQRGEYGYTF
TGTGCCAGCGGCCAACGAGGAGAGTATGGCTACACCTTC